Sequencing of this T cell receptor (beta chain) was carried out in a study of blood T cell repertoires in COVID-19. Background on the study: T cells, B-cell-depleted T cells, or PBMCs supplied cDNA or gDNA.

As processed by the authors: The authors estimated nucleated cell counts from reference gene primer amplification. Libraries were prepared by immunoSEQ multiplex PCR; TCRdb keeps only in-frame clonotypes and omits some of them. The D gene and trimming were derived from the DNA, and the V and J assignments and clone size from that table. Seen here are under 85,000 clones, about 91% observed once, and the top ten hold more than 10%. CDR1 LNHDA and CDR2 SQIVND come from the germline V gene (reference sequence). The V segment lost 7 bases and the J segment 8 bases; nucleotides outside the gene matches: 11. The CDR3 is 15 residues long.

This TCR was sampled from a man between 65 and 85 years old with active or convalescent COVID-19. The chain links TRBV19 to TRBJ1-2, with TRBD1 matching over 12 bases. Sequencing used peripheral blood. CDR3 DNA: TGTGCCAGTAACCCTCCGGGACAGGGGGCTCGGGGCTACACCTTC. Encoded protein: CASNPPGQGARGYTF.